Presented here are 14 T cell receptor beta chains from one specimen sequenced in a study of cytomegalovirus exposure and HLA in healthy donors. PCR was performed using 60 Vbeta and 13 Jbeta primers. Profiled with immunoSEQ multiplex PCR; TCRdb holds only in-frame clones, not every one. This table has 70,000 or so clones, 55% to 75% appearing once. The specimen sequenced was PBMCs. All receptors come from a woman aged 25 to 39 in good health and CMV-seronegative.

In its sample, this clone was seen a few times. Other nucleotide sequences in the sample specify the same CDR3. This sequence joins TRBV6-5 and TRBJ2-7; 7 nucleotides agree with TRBD1. After removal of 4 bases from V and 3 bases from J, the junction contained 3 bases not matched to a gene. The germline gives CDR1 MNHEY, CDR2 SVGAGI. This CDR3 region has 13 residues. The CDR3 bases are TGTGCCAGCAGTTTGGCAGGGGGCTACGAGCAGTACTTC. It codes for CASSLAGGYEQYF.

The chain combines TRBV15 with TRBJ1-2, with D unresolved. Trimming removed 0 bases at V and 0 bases at J, with 17 bases between. The V gene's germline CDR1 is LNHNV and CDR2 YYDKDF (reference sequence). The CDR3 consists of 18 residues. The CDR3 is CATSRDLIQATANYGYTF. The CDR3 DNA follows: TGTGCCACCAGCAGAGATCTCATTCAGGCGACGGCTAACTATGGCTACACCTTC.

The V call is TRBV27, the J call TRBJ1-1, with 10 bases fitting TRBD1. Germline V gene sequence: CDR1 MNHEY, CDR2 SMNVEV (reference sequence). The CDR3 extends over 13 amino acids. V dropped 5 bases and J dropped 5; count of bases not matched to a gene: 2. The CDR3 region is CASSRDRGTEAFF. CDR3 sequence (DNA): TGTGCCAGCAGTCGGGACAGGGGTACTGAAGCTTTCTTT.

The chain joins TRBV5-6 to TRBJ1-1, with 7 bases lining up with TRBD1. The CDR3 totals 14 residues. Germline V gene sequence: CDR1 SGHDT, CDR2 YYEEEE. Trimming removed 0 bases from V and 10 bases from J; junction bases left unmatched: 9. The CDR3 here is CASSLGDRAFLAFF. The CDR3 DNA reads TGTGCCAGCAGCTTGGGAGACAGGGCGTTTTTAGCTTTCTTT.

For this clone: The identical CDR3 is also encoded by other nucleotide sequences in the sample. This chain links TRBV30 with TRBJ2-7; D perhaps matches TRBD2 (7 bases). Germline CDR1 is GTSNPN and CDR2 is SVGIG (reference sequence). The CDR3 sequence is 13 residues long. V lost 7 bases and J 1 base, leaving 14 bases between the germline ends. DNA of the CDR3: TGTGCCTCCAGGGGAGGGGGATCCTACGAGCAGTACTTC. Translating gives CASRGGGSYEQYF.

The V call is TRBV15, the J call TRBJ1-5; D is uncertain. The CDR3 has 14 amino acids. The V and J ends lost 3 bases and 0 bases respectively, with 6 bases between them. Germline loops: CDR1 LNHNV, CDR2 YYDKDF (reference sequence). In nucleotides, the CDR3 is TGTGCCACCAGCAGTGGAGATAGCAATCAGCCCCAGCATTTT. It codes for CATSSGDSNQPQHF.

This clone was counted a few times. One junction end does not reproduce the germline sequence, and a read error may be involved. V is TRBV2 and J is TRBJ1-2; TRBD1 aligns across 8 bases. The CDR3 loop spans 12 amino acids. CDR1 SNHLY and CDR2 FYNNEI come from the germline V gene. CDR3 coding DNA: TGTGCCAGCAGCGTGTCCGGGACAGGTCTTCGCTTC. Translation: CASSVSGTGLRF.

This clone has more than one count but fewer than ten. The chain has TRBV4-1 and TRBJ1-5; D possibly corresponds to TRBD1 (5 bases). In germline, CDR1 is MGHRA, CDR2 YSYEKL. This CDR3 has 13 amino acids. Trimming removed 8 bases from V and 6 bases from J, with 14 bases in between. CDR3 coding DNA: TGCGCCAGCGGGGAGGGACTTGGTCAGCCCCAGCATTTT. As protein: CASGEGLGQPQHF.

The V call is TRBV14, the J call TRBJ1-2, with 7 bases identical to TRBD1. The CDR3 spans 15 residues. Losses at the gene ends were 0 bases for V and 2 bases for J; bases not matched to a gene: 3. In germline, CDR1 is SGHDN, CDR2 FVKESK. This CDR3 reads CASSQDPTGNYGYTF. The CDR3 DNA reads TGTGCCAGCAGCCAAGACCCGACAGGGAACTATGGCTACACCTTC. The whole variable domain, filled in from reference TRBV14 and TRBJ1-2, reads EAGVTQFPSHSVIEKGQTVTLRCDPISGHDNLYWYRRVMGKEIKFLLHFVKESKQDESGMPNNRFLAERTGGTYSTLKVQPAELEDSGVYFCASSQDPTGNYGYTFGSGTRLTVV.

The genes are TRBV5-1 and TRBJ1-2; TRBD1 matches 9 bases. The ends lost 3 bases at V and 8 bases at J; junction bases unmatched: 5. CDR3 size: 13 residues. Looked up from germline, CDR1 is SGHRS and CDR2 is YFSETQ. The CDR3 protein is CASSSDRGGGYTF. CDR3 nucleotides: TGCGCCAGCAGCTCGGACAGGGGAGGAGGCTACACCTTC. The full variable domain, with the rest looked up from reference TRBV5-1 and TRBJ1-2, is KAGVTQTPRYLIKTRGQQVTLSCSPISGHRSVSWYQQTPGQGLQFLFEYFSETQRNKGNFPGRFSGRQFSNSRSEMNVSTLELGDSALYLCASSSDRGGGYTFGSGTRLTVV.

The gene calls are TRBV28 and TRBJ1-2; TRBD1 might be the D (5 bases). Germline CDR1 is MDHEN and CDR2 is SYDVKM. The CDR3 is 13 amino acids. Deletions cut 4 bases from V and 0 bases from J, with 6 bases between. The CDR3 DNA reads TGTGCCAGCAGTTCGGGGGCTAACTATGGCTACACCTTC. Translation: CASSSGANYGYTF.

The J gene is TRBJ2-3, the V gene TRBV5-8; D might be TRBD2 (6 bases). V lost 0 bases and J 2 bases, leaving 7 bases between the germline ends. The germline CDR1 and CDR2 sequences are SGHTS and YDEGEE. This CDR3 has 14 amino acids. CDR3 sequence: CASSLGGVTDTQYF. The CDR3 bases are TGTGCCAGCAGCTTGGGCGGGGTCACAGATACGCAGTATTTT. Full variable domain (outside the CDR3, taken from reference TRBV5-8 and TRBJ2-3): EAGVTQSPTHLIKTRGQQATLRCSPISGHTSVYWYQQALGLGLQFLLWYDEGEERNRGNFPPRFSGRQFPNYSSELNVNALELEDSALYLCASSLGGVTDTQYFGPGTRLTVL.

This clone was seen more than once but under ten times. The V gene is TRBV28, the J gene TRBJ1-1, with D maybe TRBD1 (6 bases). Trimming pared 7 bases from V and 5 bases from J, leaving 23 bases between. CDR3 length: 16 amino acids. Germline-derived CDR1 and CDR2 are MDHEN and SYDVKM. The CDR3 bases are TGTGCCAGCATTCCCGGCCTCGGGGGGCGCGGGACTGAAGCTTTCTTT. It encodes CASIPGLGGRGTEAFF.

The chain links TRBV30 to TRBJ1-6; D gene ambiguous. Germline V gives CDR1 GTSNPN, CDR2 SVGIG (reference sequence). Trimming removed 4 bases from V and 6 bases from J, with 10 bases in between. The CDR3 sequence is 13 residues long. The CDR3 DNA reads TGTGCCTGGATGGAGAGCCGTAATTCACCCCTCCACTTT. It yields the protein CAWMESRNSPLHF.